Presented here are 20 T cell receptor beta chains from one specimen sequenced in a study of molecular identifiers for immune sequencing clone quantification. TCRdb re-called the PCR reads through MiXCR, storing one row per CDR3 protein. The sample shows about 54,000 distinct CDR3 sequences, almost 25% of them seen only once. Specimen: naive CD8+ T cells from blood, with Jurkat cell RNA spiked in. The subset here: FACS-sorted CD8+CD4-CCR7+CD45RA+ naive T cells. The origin of the receptors is a human donor in good health. Some libraries in this study had Jurkat cell RNA spiked in.

This clonotype was found many times. V gene TRBV9 combines with J gene TRBJ2-2; D perhaps matches TRBD2 (5 bases). V gave up 0 bases and J gave up 4 bases, with 7 bases separating them. CDR3 length equals 14 residues. Germline assignment: CDR1 SGDLS and CDR2 YYNGEE. CDR3: CASSVGGPTGELFF. CDR3 coding DNA: TGTGCCAGCAGCGTAGGAGGGCCCACCGGGGAGCTGTTTTTT.

This clonotype was recorded many times. This chain connects TRBV7-9 to TRBJ1-5; 9 bases match TRBD1. The germline CDR1 and CDR2 sequences are SEHNR and FQNEAQ (reference sequence). With 4 bases clipped from V and 3 bases from J, the junction kept 4 bases outside the gene matches. The length of the CDR3 is 15 residues. CDR3 sequence reads: CASSSTGGVNQPQHF. CDR3 DNA sequence: TGTGCCAGCAGCTCTACAGGGGGCGTCAATCAGCCCCAGCATTTT.

This clonotype was counted ten times or more. This sequence joins TRBV12-3 or TRBV12-4 and TRBJ2-3; D is unclear. The ends were cut back, 7 bases at V and 6 bases at J, with 14 bases in the middle. CDR3 length equals 13 residues. The chain's CDR3 is CASKIYSDDTQYF. The CDR3 DNA reads TGTGCCAGCAAAATCTACAGCGACGATACGCAGTATTTT.

There are many counts of this clonotype. The chain uses TRBV11-2 and TRBJ2-1, with 13 bases matching TRBD2. The germline V gene has CDR1 SGHAT and CDR2 FQNNGV. The CDR3 consists of 18 residues. V gave up 0 bases and J gave up 7 bases; unmatched junction bases: 9. The CDR3 spells CASSLDPPGLAGWNEQFF. CDR3 bases: TGTGCCAGCAGCTTAGATCCCCCGGGACTAGCGGGGTGGAATGAGCAGTTCTTC.

This clonotype has ten or more counts. J is TRBJ2-3 and V is TRBV18, with D hard to call. The V gene's germline CDR1 is KGHSH and CDR2 LQKENI. V was cut by 3 bases and J by 3 bases, with 7 bases left in between. The CDR3 extends over 13 amino acids. CDR3 sequence: CASSPTGTDTQYF. In nucleotides, the CDR3 is TGTGCCAGCTCACCGACGGGTACAGATACGCAGTATTTT.

This clonotype was seen at least ten times. V is TRBV6-1 and J is TRBJ2-7; 8 bases align to TRBD1. The germline V gene encodes CDR1 MNHNS and CDR2 SASEGT. Trimming removed 8 bases from V and 6 bases from J; junction bases left unmatched: 15. CDR3 length equals 15 residues. The DNA of the CDR3 is TGTGCCAGCGCAGCACCACGCAGGGGGCTGTTCGAGCAGTACTTC. As protein: CASAAPRRGLFEQYF.

The sample holds many counts of this clonotype. The rearrangement uses TRBV2 and TRBJ2-1; D unclear. Germline loops: CDR1 SNHLY, CDR2 FYNNEI. The V end was cut by 9 bases, the J end by 2 bases, with 5 bases between. The CDR3 is 11 residues long. CDR3 protein: CARRPYNEQFF. CDR3 in DNA: TGTGCCAGGAGACCCTACAATGAGCAGTTCTTC.

About this clonotype itself: Possible read error: a much larger clone is one base away. The J gene is TRBJ2-1, the V gene TRBV28; D possibly corresponds to TRBD1 (6 bases). CDR1 is MDHEN, CDR2 SYDVKM, per germline. V was cut by 7 bases and J by 11 bases, with 27 bases left in between. This CDR3 has 16 amino acids. CDR3: CASTFLYRTVSLKQFF. The CDR3 DNA sequence: TGTGCCAGCACCTTCCTATATAGGACAGTAAGTCTGAAGCAGTTCTTC. The entire variable domain, with the rest obtained from reference TRBV28 and TRBJ2-1, is as follows: DVKVTQSSRYLVKRTGEKVFLECVQDMDHENMFWYRQDPGLGLRLIYFSYDVKMKEKGDIPEGYSVSREKKERFSLILESASTNQTSMYLCASTFLYRTVSLKQFFGPGTRLTVL.

In its sample, this clonotype was seen many times. J is TRBJ2-7 and V is TRBV7-9, with 8 bases matching TRBD1. Germline V gene data show CDR1 as SEHNR and CDR2 as FQNEAQ (reference sequence). After removal of 7 bases from V and 3 bases from J, the junction contained 5 bases not matched to a gene. The CDR3 covers 13 residues. This chain's CDR3 is CASTSGTGYEQYF. CDR3 sequence (DNA): TGTGCCAGCACCTCCGGGACAGGCTACGAGCAGTACTTC.

This clonotype was picked up one time. The V and J genes are TRBV27 and TRBJ2-7, with a possible D match to TRBD1 (6 bases). The CDR3 runs to 13 residues. Trimming stripped 5 bases from V and 3 bases from J, with 11 bases between. The germline CDR1 and CDR2 sequences are MNHEY and SMNVEV (reference sequence). The CDR3 region is CASSAGQLYEQYF. In DNA, the CDR3 is TGTGCCAGCAGTGCAGGACAGCTCTACGAGCAGTACTTC.

This clonotype was observed at least ten times. The genes are TRBV13 and TRBJ2-2; maybe TRBD2 (6 bases). Germline CDR1 is PRHDT and CDR2 is FYEKMQ (reference sequence). Trimming cost V 1 base and J 1 base, with 13 bases left between them. The CDR3 is 17 amino acids. The CDR3 bases are TGTGCCAGCAGCTTAGTGACGGGGGTCCTGAACACCGGGGAGCTGTTTTTT. It codes for CASSLVTGVLNTGELFF.

A note on this clonotype: With a much larger clone just one base away, this may be a read error. V gene TRBV3-1 combines with J gene TRBJ1-1, with D perhaps matching TRBD1 (5 bases). The CDR3 length is 15 residues. Germline CDR1 is LGHDT and CDR2 is YNNKEL (reference sequence). For the CDR3, the DNA is TGTGCCAGCAGCCAAGATTCAGGGTCTGGGACTGAAGCTTCCTTT. It encodes CASSQDSGSGTEASF. The full variable domain, in which reference TRBV3-1 and TRBJ1-1 provide the parts outside the CDR3, is DTAVSQTPKYLVTQMGNDKSIKCEQNLGHDTMYWYKQDSKKFLKIMFSYNNKELIINETVPNRFSPKSPDKAHLNLHINSLELGDSAVYFCASSQDSGSGTEASFGQGTRLTVV.

The J gene is TRBJ1-5, the V gene TRBV27; a possible D gene is TRBD1 (5 bases). Germline loops: CDR1 MNHEY, CDR2 SMNVEV (reference sequence). V dropped 4 bases and J dropped 5 bases, with 12 bases sitting between them. CDR3 length: 14 amino acids. The CDR3 here is CASSYLGGDQPQHF. CDR3 in DNA: TGTGCCAGCAGTTATTTGGGAGGGGATCAGCCCCAGCATTTT.

The CDR3 nucleotides read TGTGCCAGCAGCCAAGAGGGCCGTCTCTCGGGACAGGGGGCTGATCAGCCCCAGCATTTT. Residues: CASSQEGRLSGQGADQPQHF. V usage is TRBV4-2 and J usage is TRBJ1-5; TRBD1 agrees at 12 bases. Germline V gene lookup returns CDR1 LGHNA and CDR2 YNFKEQ. The CDR3 loop spans 20 amino acids. The J segment lost 5 bases and the V segment lost 0 bases, leaving 14 bases of the junction unmatched.

This clonotype was seen repeatedly, ten times or more. The CDR3 DNA reads TGCAGTGCTAGCCCTTATGGACAGAACAATCAGCCCCAGCATTTT. It codes for CSASPYGQNNQPQHF. The chain is built from TRBV20-1 and TRBJ1-5; perhaps TRBD1 as D (6 bases). The CDR3 is 15 residues long. Trimming pared 3 bases from V and 3 bases from J, leaving 15 bases between. The germline V gene has CDR1 DFQATT and CDR2 SNEGSKA (reference sequence).

With regard to this clonotype: The junction and the germline gene differ at one end; a read error may be behind it. This chain joins TRBV6-2 or TRBV6-3 and TRBJ2-7; no firm D call. The length of the CDR3 is 14 residues. The V gene's germline CDR1 is MNHEY and CDR2 SVGEGT. DNA of the CDR3: TGTGCCCGCAGTTATGTACTTCCCTCCTACGAGCAGTACTTC. Translated: CARSYVLPSYEQYF.

Ten or more counts support this clonotype. The V call is TRBV10-3, the J call TRBJ1-1; D is perhaps TRBD1 (5 bases). The CDR3 has 12 amino acids. Per the germline V gene, CDR1 is ENHRY and CDR2 is SYGVKD. Trimming pared 4 bases from V and 5 bases from J, leaving 8 bases between. The CDR3 DNA sequence: TGTGCCATCAGTGGGGGGGATACTGAAGCTTTCTTT. This translates into CAISGGDTEAFF.

The chain has TRBV2 and TRBJ2-4, with D hard to call. Germline values: CDR1 SNHLY, CDR2 FYNNEI. With 6 bases removed from V and 3 bases from J, the gap between germline ends came to 15 bases. CDR3 size: 15 residues. CDR3 sequence: CASSGLTKNKNIQYF. CDR3 nucleotide sequence: TGTGCCAGCAGCGGCCTTACTAAGAACAAAAACATTCAGTACTTC.

In regard to this clonotype: A much larger clone differs from this one at a single base, so this may be a read error. The chain is built from TRBV6-2 or TRBV6-3 and TRBJ1-3, with unresolved D. The CDR3 consists of 15 residues. Per the germline V gene, CDR1 is MNHEY and CDR2 is SVGEGT. CDR3 protein: CASTVVAFSGNTVYF. DNA for the CDR3: TGTGCCAGCACCGTTGTCGCGTTCTCTGGAAACACCGTATATTTT.

The chain uses TRBV29-1 and TRBJ2-4; D unclear. CDR1 SQVTM and CDR2 ANQGSEA come from the germline V gene. V was cut by 6 bases and J by 6 bases, with 15 bases left in between. The CDR3 is 13 residues long. CDR3 loop: CSVRTATVNIQYF. The CDR3 DNA reads as TGCAGCGTGCGAACCGCGACGGTAAACATTCAGTACTTC.